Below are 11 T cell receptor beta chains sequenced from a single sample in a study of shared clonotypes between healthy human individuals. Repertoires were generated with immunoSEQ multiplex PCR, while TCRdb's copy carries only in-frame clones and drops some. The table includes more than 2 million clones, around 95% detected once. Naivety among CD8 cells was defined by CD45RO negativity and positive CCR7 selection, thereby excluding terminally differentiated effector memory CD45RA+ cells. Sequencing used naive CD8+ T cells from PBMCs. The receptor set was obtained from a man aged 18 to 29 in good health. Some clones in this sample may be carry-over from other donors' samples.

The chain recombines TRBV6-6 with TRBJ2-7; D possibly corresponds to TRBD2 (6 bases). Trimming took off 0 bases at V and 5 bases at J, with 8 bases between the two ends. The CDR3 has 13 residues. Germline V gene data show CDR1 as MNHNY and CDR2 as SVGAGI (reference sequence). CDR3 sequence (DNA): TGTGCCAGCAGTTACTCGGGGGAGGACGAGCAGTACTTC. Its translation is CASSYSGEDEQYF.

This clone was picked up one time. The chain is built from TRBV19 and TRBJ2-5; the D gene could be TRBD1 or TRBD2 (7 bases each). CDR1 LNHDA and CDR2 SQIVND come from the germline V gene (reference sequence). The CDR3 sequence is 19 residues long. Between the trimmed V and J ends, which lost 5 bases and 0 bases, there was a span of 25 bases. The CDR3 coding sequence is TGTGCCAGTAGTCGCCTTCGGGGAGGGGGCTACGTCGACCAAGAGACCCAGTACTTC. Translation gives CASSRLRGGGYVDQETQYF.

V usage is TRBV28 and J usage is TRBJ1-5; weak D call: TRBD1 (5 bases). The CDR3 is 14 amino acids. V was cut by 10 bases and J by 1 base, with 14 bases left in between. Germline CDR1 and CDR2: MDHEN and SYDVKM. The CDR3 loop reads CATRGRISNQPQHF. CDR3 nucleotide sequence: TGTGCCACCCGGGGCAGAATAAGCAATCAGCCCCAGCATTTT.

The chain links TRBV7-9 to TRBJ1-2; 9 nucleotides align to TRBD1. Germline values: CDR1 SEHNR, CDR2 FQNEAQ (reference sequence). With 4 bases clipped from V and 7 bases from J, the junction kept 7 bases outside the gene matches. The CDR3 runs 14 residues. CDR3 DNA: TGTGCCAGCAGCTCCTCGGACAGGGGCTCTGGCTACACCTTC. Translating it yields CASSSSDRGSGYTF.

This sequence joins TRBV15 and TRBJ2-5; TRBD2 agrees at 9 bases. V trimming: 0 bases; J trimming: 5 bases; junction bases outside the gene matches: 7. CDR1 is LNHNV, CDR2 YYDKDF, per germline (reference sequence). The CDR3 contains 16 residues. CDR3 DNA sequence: TGTGCCACCAGCAGAGATAGAGCGGCGGGAGGGGAGACCCAGTACTTC. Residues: CATSRDRAAGGETQYF.

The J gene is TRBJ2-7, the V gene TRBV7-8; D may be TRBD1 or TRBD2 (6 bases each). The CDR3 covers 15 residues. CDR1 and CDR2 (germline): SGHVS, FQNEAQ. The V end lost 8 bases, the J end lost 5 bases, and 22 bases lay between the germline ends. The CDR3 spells CASGFLIGGRDEQYF. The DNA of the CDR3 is TGTGCCAGCGGATTCCTGATAGGGGGGCGCGACGAGCAGTACTTC.

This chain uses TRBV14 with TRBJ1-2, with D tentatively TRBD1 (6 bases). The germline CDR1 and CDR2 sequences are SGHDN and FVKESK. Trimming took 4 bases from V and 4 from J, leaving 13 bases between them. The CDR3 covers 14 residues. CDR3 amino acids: CASSLGGGAYGYTF. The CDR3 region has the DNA TGTGCCAGCAGCCTAGGCGGGGGGGCCTATGGCTACACCTTC.

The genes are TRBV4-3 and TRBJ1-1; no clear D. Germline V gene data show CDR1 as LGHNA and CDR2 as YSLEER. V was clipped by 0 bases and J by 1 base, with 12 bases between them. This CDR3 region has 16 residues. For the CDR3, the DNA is TGCGCCAGCAGCCAAGAACAGACCGCCGAGAACACTGAAGCTTTCTTT. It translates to CASSQEQTAENTEAFF.

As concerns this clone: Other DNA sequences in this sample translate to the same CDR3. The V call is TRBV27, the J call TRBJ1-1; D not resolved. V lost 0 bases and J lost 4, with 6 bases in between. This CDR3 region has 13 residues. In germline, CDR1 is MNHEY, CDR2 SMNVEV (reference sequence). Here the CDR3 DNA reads TGTGCCAGCAGTTTATCGGCGATCACTGAAGCTTTCTTT. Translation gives CASSLSAITEAFF.

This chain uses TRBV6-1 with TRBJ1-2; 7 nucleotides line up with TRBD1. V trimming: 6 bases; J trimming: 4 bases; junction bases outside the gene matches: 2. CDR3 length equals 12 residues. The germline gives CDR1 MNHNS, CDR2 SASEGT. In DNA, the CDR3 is TGTGCCAGCAGGGGACAGATCTATGGCTACACCTTC. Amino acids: CASRGQIYGYTF.

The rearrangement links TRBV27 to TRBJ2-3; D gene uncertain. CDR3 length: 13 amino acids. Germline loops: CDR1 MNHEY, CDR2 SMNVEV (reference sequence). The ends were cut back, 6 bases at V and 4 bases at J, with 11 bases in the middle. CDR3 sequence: CASRLLVADTQYF. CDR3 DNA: TGTGCCAGCAGACTCTTAGTCGCAGATACGCAGTATTTT.